By frequency in the sample, the clone carrying this T cell receptor (beta chain) is medium-sized (0.01 to 0.1%). The V end was cut by 10 bases, the J end by 8 bases, with 23 bases between. This CDR3 contains 14 residues. TRBV12-4/TRBJ1-2 clonotypes were amplified with adaptor-ligated barcode primers. Via MiXCR, TCRdb re-called the multiplex PCR reads, giving one row per CDR3 protein. This sample has 750 to 850 distinct CDR3 sequences, with 18% found just once. The sorted Tregs were CD4+CD25+CD127-/low cells. The genes are TRBV12-3 or TRBV12-4 and TRBJ1-2, with TRBD1 as a possible D gene (5 bases). This clonotype was sampled from a female donor with breast cancer. Sequencing input: Tregs sorted from blood. The CDR3 sequence: CATSELASGKGYTF. Here the CDR3 DNA reads TGTGCCACCTCCGAGCTAGCGTCAGGGAAGGGCTACACCTTC.